This T cell receptor beta chain is drawn from a study of Graves' ophthalmopathy and Graves' hyperthyroidism. Findings and caveats of the study: For separating ophthalmopathy from stable hyperthyroidism, a 13-signature model gave around 86% sensitivity and 75% to 83% specificity.

Germline CDR1 and CDR2: LGHDT and YNNKEL (reference sequence). Trimming took off 1 base at V and 1 base at J, with 10 bases between the two ends. The CDR3 is made up of 15 amino acids. Amplifying from RNA transcripts, the study obtained TCR beta CDR3 regions. An initial RT-PCR round employing HTBI primers preceded a second-round multiplex PCR. Via MiXCR, TCRdb re-called the multiplex PCR reads, giving one row per CDR3 protein. The sample yields a few hundred thousand distinct CDR3 sequences, approximately 16% seen once. This clonotype was picked up many times. The target antigen is unknown. This TCR was recovered from a woman aged 18-29 years with Graves' ophthalmopathy. The rearrangement links TRBV3-1 to TRBJ1-1; D gene unclear. Sequencing was done on a sample of peripheral blood. CDR3 DNA sequence: TGTGCCAGCAGCCAAGGTGGACGGCCGAACACTGAAGCTTTCTTT. Its translation: CASSQGGRPNTEAFF.